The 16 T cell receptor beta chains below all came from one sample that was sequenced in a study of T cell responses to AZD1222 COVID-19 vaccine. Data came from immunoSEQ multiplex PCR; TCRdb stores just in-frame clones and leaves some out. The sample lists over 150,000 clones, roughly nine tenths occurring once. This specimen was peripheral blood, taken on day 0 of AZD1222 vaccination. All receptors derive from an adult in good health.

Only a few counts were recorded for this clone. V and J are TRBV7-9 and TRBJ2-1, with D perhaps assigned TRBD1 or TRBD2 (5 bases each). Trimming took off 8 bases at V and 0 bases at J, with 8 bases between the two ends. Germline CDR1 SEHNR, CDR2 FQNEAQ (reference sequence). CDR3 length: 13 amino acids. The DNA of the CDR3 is TGTGCCAGCGGGGGTATCTCCTACAATGAGCAGTTCTTC. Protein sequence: CASGGISYNEQFF.

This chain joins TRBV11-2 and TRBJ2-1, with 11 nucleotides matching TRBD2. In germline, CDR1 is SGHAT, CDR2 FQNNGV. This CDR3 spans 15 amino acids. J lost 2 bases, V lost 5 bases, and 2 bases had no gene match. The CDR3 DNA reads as TGTGCCAGCAGCGAGACTAGCGGGGCCTACAATGAGCAGTTCTTC. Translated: CASSETSGAYNEQFF.

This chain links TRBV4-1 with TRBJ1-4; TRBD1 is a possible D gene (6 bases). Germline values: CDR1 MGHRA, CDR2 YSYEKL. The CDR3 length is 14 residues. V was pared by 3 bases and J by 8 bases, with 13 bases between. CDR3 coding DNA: TGCGCCAGCAGCCAGACAGGCGAAAGGGAAAAACTGTTTTTT. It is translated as CASSQTGEREKLFF.

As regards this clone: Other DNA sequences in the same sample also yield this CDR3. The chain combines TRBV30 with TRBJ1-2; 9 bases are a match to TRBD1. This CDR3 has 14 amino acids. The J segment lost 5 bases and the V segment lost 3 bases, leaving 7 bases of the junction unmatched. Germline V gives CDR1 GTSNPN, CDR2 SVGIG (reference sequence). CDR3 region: CAWRPPGQGYGYTF. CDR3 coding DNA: TGTGCCTGGAGACCTCCGGGACAGGGATATGGCTACACCTTC.

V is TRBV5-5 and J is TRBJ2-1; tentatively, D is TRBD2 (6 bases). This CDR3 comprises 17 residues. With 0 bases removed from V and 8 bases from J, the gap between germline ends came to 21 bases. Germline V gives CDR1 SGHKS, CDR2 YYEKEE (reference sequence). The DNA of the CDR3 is TGTGCCAGCAGCTTGGCCGGTGCGGGGCCTAGGCGGGATGAGCAGTTCTTC. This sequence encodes CASSLAGAGPRRDEQFF.

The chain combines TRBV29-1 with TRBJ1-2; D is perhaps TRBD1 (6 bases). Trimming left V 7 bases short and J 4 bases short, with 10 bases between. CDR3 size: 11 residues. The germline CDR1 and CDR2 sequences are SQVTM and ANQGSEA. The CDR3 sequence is CSDTGPYGYTF. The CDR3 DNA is TGCAGCGACACAGGGCCCTATGGCTACACCTTC.

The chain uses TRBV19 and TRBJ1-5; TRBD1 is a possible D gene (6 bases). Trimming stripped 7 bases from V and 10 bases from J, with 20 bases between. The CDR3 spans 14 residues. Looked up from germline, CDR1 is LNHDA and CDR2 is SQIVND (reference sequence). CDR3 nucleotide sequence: TGTGCCAGTATGACCGGCCAAGGGGGGCAACCCCAGCATTTT. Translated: CASMTGQGGQPQHF.

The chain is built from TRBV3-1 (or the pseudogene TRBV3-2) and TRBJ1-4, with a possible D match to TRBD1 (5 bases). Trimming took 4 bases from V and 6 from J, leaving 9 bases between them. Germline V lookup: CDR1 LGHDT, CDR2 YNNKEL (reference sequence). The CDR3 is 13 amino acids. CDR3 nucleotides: TGTGCCAGCAGCCCCCGGGGGTATGAAAAACTGTTTTTT. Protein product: CASSPRGYEKLFF.

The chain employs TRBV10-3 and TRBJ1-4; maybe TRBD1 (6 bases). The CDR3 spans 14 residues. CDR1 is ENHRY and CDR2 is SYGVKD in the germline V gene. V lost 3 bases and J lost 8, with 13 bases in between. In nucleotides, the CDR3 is TGTGCCATCAGTGATTCCAGGGGCCGAGAAAAACTGTTTTTT. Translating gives CAISDSRGREKLFF.

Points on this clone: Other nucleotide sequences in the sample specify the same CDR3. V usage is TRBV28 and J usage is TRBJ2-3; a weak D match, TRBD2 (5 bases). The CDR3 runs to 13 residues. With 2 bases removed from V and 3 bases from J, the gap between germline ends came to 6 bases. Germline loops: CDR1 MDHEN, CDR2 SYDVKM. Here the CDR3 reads CASSLPGTDTQYF. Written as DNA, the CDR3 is TGTGCCAGCAGTTTACCGGGGACAGATACGCAGTATTTT.

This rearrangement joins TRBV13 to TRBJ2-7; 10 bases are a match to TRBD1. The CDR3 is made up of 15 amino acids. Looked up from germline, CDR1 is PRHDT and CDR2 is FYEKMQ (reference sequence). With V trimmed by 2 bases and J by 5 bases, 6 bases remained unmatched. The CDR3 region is CASSLSVDRGHEQYF. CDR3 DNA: TGTGCCAGCAGCTTAAGCGTCGACAGGGGGCACGAGCAGTACTTC.

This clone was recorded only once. The CDR3 DNA is TGCAGCGTTGACTGGGGGGTTGATGAGCAGTTCTTC. Its protein is CSVDWGVDEQFF. The genes are TRBV29-1 and TRBJ2-1, with D possibly matching TRBD2 (6 bases). The V gene lost 3 bases and the J gene lost 8 bases, with 11 bases spanning the gap. The germline CDR1 and CDR2 sequences are SQVTM and ANQGSEA. This CDR3 is built from 12 residues.

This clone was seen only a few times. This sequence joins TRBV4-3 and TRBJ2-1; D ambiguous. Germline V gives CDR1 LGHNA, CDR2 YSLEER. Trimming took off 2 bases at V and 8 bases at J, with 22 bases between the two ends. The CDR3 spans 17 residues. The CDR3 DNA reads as TGCGCCAGCAGCCAACCCCCTTTCGGAACCGGTTTGGATGAGCAGTTCTTC. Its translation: CASSQPPFGTGLDEQFF.

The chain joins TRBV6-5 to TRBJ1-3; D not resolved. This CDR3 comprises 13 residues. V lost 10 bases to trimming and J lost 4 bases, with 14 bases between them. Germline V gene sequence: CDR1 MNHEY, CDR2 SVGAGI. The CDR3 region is CATRETGGNTIYF. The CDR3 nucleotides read TGTGCCACCCGGGAAACGGGGGGAAACACCATATATTTT.

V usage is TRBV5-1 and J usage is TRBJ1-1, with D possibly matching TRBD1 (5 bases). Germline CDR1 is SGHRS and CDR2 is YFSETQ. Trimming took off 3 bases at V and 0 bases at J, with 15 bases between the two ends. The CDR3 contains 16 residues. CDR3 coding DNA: TGCGCCAGCAGCTCTCGACCGGGGACGGTGAACACTGAAGCTTTCTTT. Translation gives CASSSRPGTVNTEAFF.

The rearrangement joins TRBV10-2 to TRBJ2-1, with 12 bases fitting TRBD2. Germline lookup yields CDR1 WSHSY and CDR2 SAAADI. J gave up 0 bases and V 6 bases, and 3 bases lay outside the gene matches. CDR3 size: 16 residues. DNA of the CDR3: TGCGCCAGCAGCCTGACTAGCGGGGGCTCCTACAATGAGCAGTTCTTC. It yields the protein CASSLTSGGSYNEQFF.